What follows are 5 T cell receptor beta chains derived from one specimen sequenced in a study of OX40 agonist ivuxolimab in advanced cancers. Library construction relied on the immunoSEQ multiplex PCR assay. TCRdb carries this immuneACCESS record with in-frame sequences only. Its versions omit some clonotypes, under half of them owing to an unresolved V gene in the studies checked, with the rest unexplained. The sample yields about 35,000 clones; roughly 80% were counted once. Together, the top ten hold more than 20% of the sample. The source was CD4+ or CD8+ T cells sorted from blood, collected in a trial of the OX40 agonist ivuxolimab. The receptors were gathered from an adult with an advanced solid tumor such as melanoma, head and neck, liver or kidney cancer.

This sequence joins TRBV7-2 and TRBJ2-2; D gene unclear. The CDR3 consists of 14 residues. Trimming took 1 base from V and 3 from J, leaving 6 bases between them. Germline V gene sequence: CDR1 SGHTA, CDR2 FQGNSA. The CDR3 is CASSLGPYTGELFF. CDR3 coding DNA: TGTGCCAGCAGCTTAGGGCCGTACACCGGGGAGCTGTTTTTT.

This clone is medium-sized within its sample. The chain employs TRBV5-1 and TRBJ1-1; 7 nucleotides align to TRBD1. CDR3 length equals 14 residues. Germline V CDR1 and CDR2: SGHRS, YFSETQ. Germline trimming cut 4 bases from V and 3 bases from J; bases unmatched to any gene: 6. The CDR3 DNA sequence: TGCGCCAGCAGCGTAGGGGGCGGCTACACTGAAGCTTTCTTT. Translated: CASSVGGGYTEAFF.

V gene TRBV11-2 combines with J gene TRBJ1-2; weak D call: TRBD1 (6 bases). V was cut by 0 bases and J by 8 bases, with 16 bases left in between. The CDR3 has 15 residues. Germline CDR1 and CDR2: SGHAT and FQNNGV. CDR3 nucleotides: TGTGCCAGCAGCTTAGAATTCACAGGGATTACCGGCTACACCTTC. This codes for CASSLEFTGITGYTF. Full variable domain (missing parts from reference TRBV11-2 and TRBJ1-2): EAGVAQSPRYKIIEKRQSVAFWCNPISGHATLYWYQQILGQGPKLLIQFQNNGVVDDSQLPKDRFSAERLKGVDSTLKIQPAKLEDSAVYLCASSLEFTGITGYTFGSGTRLTVV.

The rearrangement uses TRBV6-1 and TRBJ1-6; D gene ambiguous. The germline V gene has CDR1 MNHNS and CDR2 SASEGT. CDR3 size: 16 residues. Trimming removed 2 bases at V and 1 base at J, with 9 bases between. The CDR3 DNA is TGTGCCAGCAGTGAATGGGAGGGATCCTATAATTCACCCCTCCACTTT. This encodes CASSEWEGSYNSPLHF.

The rearrangement uses TRBV6-5 and TRBJ2-7; the D gene could be TRBD1 or TRBD2 (5 bases each). The CDR3 covers 12 residues. Trimming pared 6 bases from V and 6 bases from J, leaving 12 bases between. Germline CDR1 is MNHEY and CDR2 is SVGAGI. The CDR3 here is CASRGEGVEQYF. The CDR3 coding sequence is TGTGCCAGCAGGGGGGAAGGGGTCGAGCAGTACTTC.